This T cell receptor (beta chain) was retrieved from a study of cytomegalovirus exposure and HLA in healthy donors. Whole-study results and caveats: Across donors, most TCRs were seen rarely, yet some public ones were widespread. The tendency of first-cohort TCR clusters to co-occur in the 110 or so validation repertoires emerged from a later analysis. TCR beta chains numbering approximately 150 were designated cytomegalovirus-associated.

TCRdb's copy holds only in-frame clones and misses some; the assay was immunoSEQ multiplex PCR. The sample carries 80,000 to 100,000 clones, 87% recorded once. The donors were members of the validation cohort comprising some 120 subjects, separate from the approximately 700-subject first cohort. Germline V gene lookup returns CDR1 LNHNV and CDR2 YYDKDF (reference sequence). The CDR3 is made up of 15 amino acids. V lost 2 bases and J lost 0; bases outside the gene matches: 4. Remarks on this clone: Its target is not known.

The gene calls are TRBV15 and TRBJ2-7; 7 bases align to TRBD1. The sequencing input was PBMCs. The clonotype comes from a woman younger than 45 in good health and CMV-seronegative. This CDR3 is CATSRPGTDSYEQYF. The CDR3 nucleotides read TGTGCCACCAGCAGACCCGGGACAGACTCCTACGAGCAGTACTTC.